These 19 T cell receptor beta chains share one sample of origin, sequenced in a study of shared clonotypes between healthy human individuals. Generated by immunoSEQ multiplex PCR, the TCRdb table keeps only in-frame clones and is missing some. This table holds about 2.3 million clones, about nine tenths found once. The sequencing input was naive CD4+ T cells from PBMCs. Sample subset: CD45RA+ positively selected. The receptor source for this set is a man between 18 and 29 years old in good health. Some clones in this sample may be carry-over from other donors' samples.

The chain recombines TRBV2 with TRBJ2-5; D is possibly TRBD2 (5 bases). Trimming shortened V by 6 bases and J by 5 bases, and 19 bases separated the two germline ends. Per germline, CDR1 SNHLY and CDR2 FYNNEI. CDR3 length equals 15 residues. CDR3 region: CASRAGTHATETQYF. DNA of the CDR3: TGTGCCAGCAGGGCGGGCACCCACGCGACGGAGACCCAGTACTTC.

This sequence joins TRBV6-4 and TRBJ2-3; D gene uncertain. The CDR3 runs 14 residues. CDR1 is MRHNA and CDR2 is SNTAGT in the germline V gene. Between the trimmed V and J ends, which lost 5 bases and 0 bases, there was a span of 9 bases. CDR3 sequence: CASSLTPSTDTQYF. Here the CDR3 DNA reads TGTGCCAGCAGTCTGACCCCTAGCACAGATACGCAGTATTTT.

In this sample, this clone turned up a few times. The CDR3 nucleotides read TGTGCCAGTAGTGTCTTGACGGAGAACACTGAAGCTTTCTTT. Amino acid sequence: CASSVLTENTEAFF. V and J are TRBV19 and TRBJ1-1; no clear D gene. The length of the CDR3 is 14 residues. Deletions cut 5 bases from V and 1 base from J, with 11 bases between. The germline V gene has CDR1 LNHDA and CDR2 SQIVND (reference sequence). Full variable domain (rest looked up from reference TRBV19 and TRBJ1-1): DGGITQSPKYLFRKEGQNVTLSCEQNLNHDAMYWYRQDPGQGLRLIYYSQIVNDFQKGDIAEGYSVSREKKESFPLTVTSAQKNPTAFYLCASSVLTENTEAFFGQGTRLTVV.

The chain employs TRBV5-1 and TRBJ2-1; a weak D match, TRBD2 (6 bases). Looked up from germline, CDR1 is SGHRS and CDR2 is YFSETQ. V lost 4 bases and J lost 6, with 11 bases in between. This CDR3 contains 13 residues. Here the CDR3 DNA reads TGCGCCAGCAGCCCAGCGGAGGGCAATGAGCAGTTCTTC. Translating it yields CASSPAEGNEQFF. The full variable domain, with the rest looked up from reference TRBV5-1 and TRBJ2-1, is KAGVTQTPRYLIKTRGQQVTLSCSPISGHRSVSWYQQTPGQGLQFLFEYFSETQRNKGNFPGRFSGRQFSNSRSEMNVSTLELGDSALYLCASSPAEGNEQFFGPGTRLTVL.

The chain uses TRBV28 and TRBJ2-7, with a weak D call TRBD2 (6 bases). Germline CDR1 MDHEN, CDR2 SYDVKM. With 8 bases removed from V and 3 bases from J, the gap between germline ends came to 23 bases. This CDR3 contains 16 residues. The CDR3, as DNA: TGTGCCAGCCACGGGGAGGAGCGCTATTTAAGCTACGAGCAGTACTTC. It specifies CASHGEERYLSYEQYF.

This chain joins TRBV5-1 and TRBJ2-5, with a tentative D call TRBD1 (7 bases). CDR3 length equals 16 residues. V was trimmed by 7 bases and J by 2 bases, leaving 21 bases between them. Germline loops: CDR1 SGHRS, CDR2 YFSETQ. The CDR3 nucleotides are TGCGCCAGCGGAGACCTGAAGGGGGCGGGGCAAGAGACCCAGTACTTC. Amino acid sequence: CASGDLKGAGQETQYF. Variable domain in full (rest from reference TRBV5-1 and TRBJ2-5): KAGVTQTPRYLIKTRGQQVTLSCSPISGHRSVSWYQQTPGQGLQFLFEYFSETQRNKGNFPGRFSGRQFSNSRSEMNVSTLELGDSALYLCASGDLKGAGQETQYFGPGTRLLVL.

CDR3 sequence: CASSFGQRDLEDLYEQYF. The CDR3 DNA follows: TGTGCCAGCAGCTTCGGGCAGCGGGATTTGGAGGATCTTTACGAGCAGTACTTC. The chain combines TRBV11-2 with TRBJ2-7; TRBD2 aligns across 7 bases. V lost 3 bases and J lost 4; bases outside the gene matches: 18. Per germline, CDR1 SGHAT and CDR2 FQNNGV. This CDR3 has 18 amino acids. The whole variable domain, remainder taken from reference TRBV11-2 and TRBJ2-7, is EAGVAQSPRYKIIEKRQSVAFWCNPISGHATLYWYQQILGQGPKLLIQFQNNGVVDDSQLPKDRFSAERLKGVDSTLKIQPAKLEDSAVYLCASSFGQRDLEDLYEQYFGPGTRLTVT.

CDR3 in DNA: TGTGCCAGCAGCAGCGCCGGGACTGTGAACACCGGGGAGCTGTTTTTT. This encodes CASSSAGTVNTGELFF. This chain joins TRBV7-2 and TRBJ2-2; a possible D gene is TRBD2 (6 bases). The CDR3 is 16 residues long. Trimming cost V 5 bases and J 1 base, with 14 bases left between them. Germline V gene lookup returns CDR1 SGHTA and CDR2 FQGNSA.

The chain employs TRBV5-1 and TRBJ2-5, with 8 bases lining up with TRBD2. V dropped 3 bases and J dropped 1; count of bases not matched to a gene: 8. Germline loops: CDR1 SGHRS, CDR2 YFSETQ. CDR3 length: 16 amino acids. The DNA of the CDR3 is TGCGCCAGCAGCTCGGGAGTAGCGGGGAGCCAAGAGACCCAGTACTTC. It specifies CASSSGVAGSQETQYF.

The V and J genes are TRBV29-1 and TRBJ2-3; D perhaps matches TRBD2 (7 bases). This CDR3 spans 14 amino acids. Germline loops: CDR1 SQVTM, CDR2 ANQGSEA. Trimming left V 0 bases short and J 4 bases short, with 11 bases between. CDR3 nucleotides: TGCAGCGTTGAAGATGGGCGGGGGCCAGATACGCAGTATTTT. Translating gives CSVEDGRGPDTQYF.

The genes are TRBV30 and TRBJ1-2; TRBD1 is a possible D gene (5 bases). Trimming removed 4 bases at V and 2 bases at J, with 14 bases between. CDR3 size: 14 residues. Per the germline V gene, CDR1 is GTSNPN and CDR2 is SVGIG (reference sequence). The CDR3 nucleotides read TGTGCCTGGACTATCCGGGGCTGGAACTATGGCTACACCTTC. It yields the protein CAWTIRGWNYGYTF.

V usage is TRBV19 and J usage is TRBJ2-1; 7 bases agree with TRBD1. The V gene's germline CDR1 is LNHDA and CDR2 SQIVND (reference sequence). J lost 5 bases, V lost 3 bases, and 7 bases had no gene match. This CDR3 has 15 amino acids. CDR3 nucleotide sequence: TGTGCCAGTAGTATGGGTCGTAGGGGGCACAATGAGCAGTTCTTC. It translates to CASSMGRRGHNEQFF.

The V gene is TRBV10-3, the J gene TRBJ1-1; 9 bases align to TRBD1. CDR3 length equals 15 residues. CDR1 and CDR2 from the germline V gene are ENHRY and SYGVKD. V trimming: 4 bases; J trimming: 5 bases; junction bases outside the gene matches: 8. CDR3 nucleotide sequence: TGTGCCATCAGTGCAGGGACAGGGATTAGTACTGAAGCTTTCTTT. Amino acids: CAISAGTGISTEAFF.

The V gene is TRBV4-1, the J gene TRBJ1-4; D might be TRBD1 (6 bases). Germline V lookup: CDR1 MGHRA, CDR2 YSYEKL. The V gene lost 4 bases and the J gene lost 8 bases, with 14 bases spanning the gap. The CDR3 runs to 14 residues. CDR3 DNA sequence: TGCGCCAGCAGCCCCAGGACAGCCAAAGAAAAACTGTTTTTT. Amino acids: CASSPRTAKEKLFF.

The count of this clone is one. The rearrangement joins TRBV21-1 to TRBJ1-3. TRBV21-1 counts as a pseudogene. CDR3 size: 21 residues. The CDR3 is CASSKQKGKKSGRISGNTIYF. DNA for the CDR3: TGTGCCAGCAGCAAACAAAAGGGGAAAAAGTCGGGACGGATCTCTGGAAACACCATATATTTT.

The chain employs TRBV5-1 and TRBJ2-1; D is perhaps TRBD2 (6 bases). This CDR3 region has 15 residues. Deletions cut 0 bases from V and 6 bases from J, with 13 bases between. In germline, CDR1 is SGHRS, CDR2 YFSETQ. The CDR3 loop reads CASSLVPGETNEQFF. In nucleotides, the CDR3 is TGCGCCAGCAGCTTGGTTCCGGGAGAAACCAATGAGCAGTTCTTC.

The genes are TRBV7-2 and TRBJ2-1; 8 bases align to TRBD2. Trimming removed 2 bases from V and 12 bases from J; junction bases left unmatched: 3. CDR3 length: 12 amino acids. CDR1 and CDR2 (germline): SGHTA, FQGNSA. The CDR3 DNA sequence: TGTGCCAGCAGCTTAATAGCGGGGTGGCAGTTCTTC. Encoded protein: CASSLIAGWQFF.

This chain links TRBV30 with TRBJ2-5; no clear D gene. This CDR3 is 16 amino acids long. CDR1 is GTSNPN, CDR2 SVGIG, per germline (reference sequence). V lost 2 bases and J 5 bases, leaving 21 bases between the germline ends. As DNA, the CDR3 is TGTGCCTGGAGTCCCGTAAGGCTCCGATCTCGGGAGACCCAGTACTTC. This codes for CAWSPVRLRSRETQYF. Filled out from reference TRBV30 and TRBJ2-5, the complete variable domain reads SQTIHQWPATLVQPVGSPLSLECTVEGTSNPNLYWYRQAAGRGLQLLFYSVGIGQISSEVPQNLSASRPQDRQFILSSKKLLLSDSGFYLCAWSPVRLRSRETQYFGPGTRLLVL.

The chain has TRBV2 and TRBJ1-5; D not resolved. The CDR3 extends over 14 amino acids. V shed 5 bases and J shed 1 base, with 9 bases lying between them. Germline assignment: CDR1 SNHLY and CDR2 FYNNEI. The CDR3 region is CASSRSVSNQPQHF. As DNA, the CDR3 is TGTGCCAGCAGTCGGTCGGTGAGCAATCAGCCCCAGCATTTT.